This T cell receptor beta chain emerged from a study of CD8+ T cells in alopecia areata. Following extraction, RNA underwent reverse transcription to cDNA, which served as the sequencing template. Some clones are missing from TCRdb's copy, which holds only in-frame ones; the method was immunoSEQ multiplex PCR. The repertoire includes tens of thousands of clones, about 30% of them detected once, and just under 15% sits in the top ten. To note about this clone: What it recognizes is unknown.

Findings and limits, study-wide: Clonality exceeded that of normal scalp in lesional scalp, most notably in alopecia totalis/universalis.

Treatment denoted: oral pan-JAK inhibitor, 5-10 mg twice daily. CDR3 length: 12 residues. Germline CDR1 is GTSNPN and CDR2 is SVGIG (reference sequence). With 4 bases removed from V and 6 bases from J, the gap between germline ends came to 12 bases. The TCR sequence derives from a human donor with alopecia areata. The sample in question was CD8+ T cells sorted from blood, obtained at week 4, from a patient treated with tofacitinib. The chain joins TRBV30 to TRBJ1-1; no firm D call. The CDR3, as DNA: TGTGCCTGGAACCAAGGGATCGCTGAAGCTTTCTTT. It translates to CAWNQGIAEAFF.